This T cell receptor (beta chain) comes out of a study of T cells after yellow fever vaccination (dated by TCRdb to 2018 to 2020). In the study overall: The SMART-Seq v4 Ultra Low Input RNA kit was used to prepare libraries from fractions with low cell numbers. To follow T-cell clones before and after both primary and booster YFV17D yellow fever vaccination, bulk TCR alpha and beta repertoires underwent longitudinal sequencing. Blood was drawn at multiple timepoints before and after primary and secondary immunization, with bulk PBMC replicates and cell subsets isolated. Two healthy male donors, one aged 18 to 30 and one aged 30 to 40 years, were included in the cohort. General findings and caveats noted by the study authors: FACS-sorted repertoires could contain abundant contaminating clonotypes from the bulk population, so computational filtering was required. The secondary T-cell response was weaker than the primary response but faster, peaking on day 5 instead of day 15. Because the study included only a couple of donors, the extent to which the findings can be generalized is limited. A small fraction of clonotypes showed up in both the CD4 and CD8 compartments, probably as a result of convergent recombination. After the booster, most clones that had expanded after primary vaccination were detected again (nearly 97% of CD4 and roughly nine tenths of CD8), suggesting broad maintenance of memory.

This clonotype was counted many times. Its specific antigen is unknown. Base quality data are lacking; no much larger clone is found one base away. The treatment or condition label here, explained by the study, means: live attenuated yellow fever vaccine strain. At every blood-draw timepoint, two biological replicates of bulk PBMCs were collected. A standard Ficoll-Paque protocol was used to isolate PBMCs from peripheral blood. TriZol was used to extract RNA from bulk PBMCs, CD4 and CD8 fractions, and dextramer-positive and dextramer-negative fractions. TCR cDNA was synthesized by 5'RACE template switching, which introduced a universal primer site and unique molecular identifiers. cDNA synthesis was primed from both the TCR alpha and TCR beta constant segments. Library amplification involved two PCR steps, and the second step added sample barcodes and sequencing adapters. Libraries were sequenced on Illumina HiSeq 2500 (2x100 bp) or NovaSeq (2x150 bp). In the original analysis: Reads were demultiplexed and collapsed into UMI consensus sequences with MIGEC, and V(D)J alignment was performed with MiXCR. Vaccine-responding clonotypes were defined with edgeR using replicate PBMC samples, requiring FDR below 0.01 and a log2 fold change above 5 up to day 15. Bulk clonotypes were assigned CD4 or CD8 identity according to which sequenced CD4 or CD8 repertoire held them at higher abundance. TCRdb applied fastp at Q25 and MiXCR to the public reads, then kept only in-frame beta chains. Entries are consolidated by CDR3 protein sequence, retaining the most common genes and DNA. The V and J calls reflect TCRdb's pipeline rather than the authors' work. This sample holds 500,000 to 650,000 distinct CDR3 sequences; 9% to 15% were observed only once. Together, the top ten hold 14% to 15% of the sample.

Per the germline V gene, SQVTM is the CDR1 and ANQGSEA is the CDR2. CDR3 length: 13 amino acids, cysteine to phenylalanine. The read is trimmed to its CDR3 DNA, 39 bases read in frame from base 1. The germline ends are 6 bases apart after V is trimmed by 3 bases and J by 1 base. The chain employs TRBV29-1 and TRBJ2-2, with the D gene call left open. The source was PBMCs, collected on the day of the yellow fever booster vaccination. The origin of this receptor is a young man who received the YFV17D yellow fever vaccine. The CDR3 sequence is CSVDKGNTGELFF. The base sequence is TGCAGCGTTGATAAGGGGAACACCGGGGAGCTGTTTTTT.